Listed below are T cell receptor beta chains from one sample, sequenced in a study of T cell repertoires in cytomegalovirus infection. Their antigens remain unidentified. TCRdb recomputed calls from the reads with MiXCR, one row per CDR3 protein. Here the sample spans around 85,000 distinct CDR3 sequences, approximately 43% being singletons. The material sequenced was CD8+ T cells from cultured PBMCs, taken from culture after CMV antigen stimulation. All receptors come from a human donor in good health (CMV status not recorded). Some clones in this sample may be carry-over from other donors' samples. The CDR3 runs from the conserved cysteine through the conserved F or W. D genes are given only for firm matches. Expanded clones are given a class, and other clones once, few, many or no size at all.

-,TRBJ1-6,-,TRBV7-9,CASSLDGGTCSPLHF,TGTGCCAGCAGCTTAGATGGAGGGACTTGTTCACCCCTCCACTTT
TRBD1,TRBJ2-7,-,TRBV18,CASSPQDRASLYEQYF,TGTGCCAGCTCACCTCAGGACAGGGCGTCTCTCTACGAGCAGTACTTC
-,TRBJ2-7,-,TRBV5-1,CASSREREAAEQYF,TGCGCCAGCAGCCGCGAAAGGGAAGCCGCCGAGCAGTACTTC
TRBD2,TRBJ2-1,few,TRBV4-1,CASSSPGLAGGGTYNEQFF,TGCGCCAGCAGCTCCCCGGGACTAGCGGGAGGGGGAACCTACAATGAGCAGTTCTTC
TRBD1,TRBJ2-6,-,TRBV4-2,CASSQDRQGVLGANVLTF,TGTGCCAGCAGCCAAGATCGGCAGGGGGTCCTTGGGGCCAACGTCCTGACTTTC
TRBD2,TRBJ2-3,-,TRBV7-2,CASSLEASGGATDTQYF,TGTGCCAGCAGCCTAGAGGCTAGCGGGGGGGCCACAGATACGCAGTATTTT
-,TRBJ1-6,-,TRBV12-3/TRBV12-4,CASRRDGSSPLHF,TGTGCCAGCAGGAGGGATGGGAGTTCACCCCTCCACTTT
-,TRBJ2-2,-,TRBV24-1,CATSDQEAGELFF,TGTGCCACCAGTGATCAAGAAGCCGGGGAGCTGTTTTTT
-,TRBJ1-1,-,TRBV28,CASTVVGRANTEAFF,TGTGCCAGCACCGTGGTTGGGAGAGCGAACACTGAAGCTTTCTTT
TRBD1,TRBJ1-2,many,TRBV7-9,CASSLLLEQGLGGYTF,TGTGCCAGCAGCTTATTGCTGGAACAGGGGTTGGGGGGCTACACCTTC
-,TRBJ2-5,once,TRBV7-9,CASSLQGGGLETQYF,TGTGCCAGCAGCTTACAGGGTGGGGGACTGGAGACCCAGTACTTC
-,TRBJ2-2,-,TRBV10-3,CAIGARLYTGELFF,TGTGCCATCGGGGCCAGGCTTTACACCGGGGAGCTGTTTTTT
-,TRBJ1-5,few,TRBV6-6,CASSRTGILGNQPQHF,TGTGCCAGCAGTAGAACAGGGATATTAGGCAATCAGCCCCAGCATTTT
TRBD1,TRBJ1-2,-,TRBV27,CASRPQPGTGGEGYTF,TGTGCCAGCAGACCACAGCCCGGGACAGGGGGCGAAGGCTACACCTTC
TRBD2,TRBJ2-3,-,TRBV24-1,CATSDPSGEGDTQYF,TGTGCCACCAGTGATCCTAGCGGGGAGGGAGATACGCAGTATTTT
-,TRBJ1-1,-,TRBV12-3/TRBV12-4,CASSPDRRQEAFF,TGTGCCAGCAGTCCAGACAGGAGACAAGAAGCTTTCTTT
-,TRBJ1-3,-,TRBV20-1,CSARPIGSGNTIYF,TGCAGTGCTAGACCCATTGGCTCTGGAAACACCATATATTTT
TRBD2,TRBJ2-7,-,TRBV7-6,CASSLDWTSPHEQYF,TGTGCCAGCAGCTTAGACTGGACTAGCCCTCACGAGCAGTACTTC
TRBD1,TRBJ1-5,-,TRBV6-1,CASRRTGSSNQPQHF,TGTGCCAGCAGAAGGACAGGATCGAGCAATCAGCCCCAGCATTTT
TRBD2,TRBJ2-3,many,TRBV7-8,CASSLIAGSTDTQYF,TGTGCCAGCAGCTTAATAGCGGGGAGCACAGATACGCAGTATTTT
TRBD1,TRBJ1-1,-,TRBV28,CASSVGTGGRGTEAFF,TGTGCCAGCAGTGTGGGGACAGGGGGCAGGGGCACTGAAGCTTTCTTT
-,TRBJ2-1,-,TRBV11-2,CASSRSTGYRSHEQFF,TGTGCCAGCAGCCGATCCACGGGCTACAGATCGCATGAGCAGTTCTTC
-,TRBJ1-2,few,TRBV6-1,CASSIGKLEGYTF,TGTGCCAGCAGTATCGGAAAACTCGAGGGCTACACCTTC
-,TRBJ2-1,-,TRBV19,CASSSSLEQFF,TGTGCCAGTAGTAGTAGCCTTGAGCAGTTCTTC
-,TRBJ1-2,-,TRBV5-3,CASSLVNRDWGYTF,TGTGCCAGCAGCTTGGTTAACAGGGACTGGGGCTACACCTTC
-,TRBJ1-1,few,TRBV4-1,CASSQETGSHEAFF,TGCGCCAGCAGCCAAGAAACCGGGAGCCATGAAGCTTTCTTT
TRBD1,TRBJ1-6,few,TRBV27,CASSRPDRGNSPLHF,TGTGCCAGCAGTCGCCCGGACAGGGGGAATTCACCCCTCCACTTT
TRBD1,TRBJ1-2,few,TRBV5-6,CASSLSTGAANYGYTF,TGTGCCAGCAGCTTATCGACAGGGGCCGCTAACTATGGCTACACCTTC
-,TRBJ1-6,once,TRBV27,CASSLSGNHNSPLHF,TGTGCCAGCAGTTTATCCGGGAATCATAATTCACCCCTCCACTTT
-,TRBJ2-6,few,TRBV2,CARGIPLLSGANVLTF,TGTGCTAGAGGGATCCCCCTCCTCTCTGGGGCCAACGTCCTGACTTTC
TRBD1,TRBJ2-6,-,TRBV27,CASSLLKQTGPRVLTF,TGTGCCAGCAGTCTCCTAAAACAGACAGGGCCCAGGGTCCTGACTTTC
-,TRBJ2-5,few,TRBV27,CASSRHSLDVTQYF,TGTGCCAGCAGTCGACACAGTTTAGATGTGACCCAGTACTTC
-,TRBJ1-2,-,TRBV7-2,CASSLVESHYGYTF,TGTGCCAGCAGCTTAGTAGAGAGTCACTATGGCTACACCTTC
-,TRBJ2-7,-,TRBV20-1,CSAIEGSSYEQYF,TGCAGTGCTATTGAGGGGAGCTCCTACGAGCAGTACTTC
TRBD1,TRBJ1-5,-,TRBV7-2,CASSQGAGGQPQHF,TGTGCCAGCAGCCAGGGGGCAGGGGGTCAGCCCCAGCATTTT
TRBD2,TRBJ2-1,few,TRBV6-2/TRBV6-3,CASSYPSGTSDNEQFF,TGTGCCAGCAGTTACCCGAGCGGGACTAGCGACAATGAGCAGTTCTTC
TRBD1,TRBJ1-3,-,TRBV6-5,CASSDATGGPGSGNTIYF,TGTGCCAGCAGTGACGCTACAGGGGGGCCGGGGTCTGGAAACACCATATATTTT
TRBD1,TRBJ2-5,few,TRBV5-3,CASSFQGAPPETQYF,TGTGCCAGCAGCTTCCAGGGGGCGCCCCCGGAGACCCAGTACTTC
-,TRBJ1-6,-,TRBV27,CASSLQSPSSYNSPLHF,TGTGCCAGCAGTTTACAGTCCCCAAGCTCCTATAATTCACCCCTCCACTTT
TRBD1,TRBJ1-6,few,TRBV6-1,CASSSGQDNSPLHF,TGTGCCAGCAGTTCTGGACAGGATAATTCACCCCTCCACTTT
TRBD2,TRBJ2-1,-,TRBV7-9,CASSSQAGGSNEQFF,TGTGCCAGCAGCTCACAAGCGGGAGGGAGCAATGAGCAGTTCTTC
-,TRBJ1-1,few,TRBV6-1,CASKRDEAFF,TGTGCCAGCAAACGGGACGAGGCTTTCTTT
TRBD1,TRBJ1-1,few,TRBV4-1,CASSQVPGGTEAFF,TGCGCCAGCAGCCAAGTTCCAGGGGGTACTGAAGCTTTCTTT
TRBD2,TRBJ2-7,-,TRBV27,CASSSQAGGGEQYF,TGTGCCAGCAGTTCACAAGCGGGAGGGGGCGAGCAGTACTTC